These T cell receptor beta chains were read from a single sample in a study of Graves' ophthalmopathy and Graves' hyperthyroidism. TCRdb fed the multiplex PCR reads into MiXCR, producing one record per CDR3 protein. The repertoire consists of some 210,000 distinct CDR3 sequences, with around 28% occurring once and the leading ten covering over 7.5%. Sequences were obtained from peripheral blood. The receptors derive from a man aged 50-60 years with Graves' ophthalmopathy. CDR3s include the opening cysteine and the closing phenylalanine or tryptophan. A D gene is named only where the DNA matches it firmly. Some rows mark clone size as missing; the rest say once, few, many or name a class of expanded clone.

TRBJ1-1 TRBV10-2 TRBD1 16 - TGCGCCAGCAGTGAGCCCGACAGGGTTGGGGGAAATGAAGCTTTCTTT CASSEPDRVGGNEAFF
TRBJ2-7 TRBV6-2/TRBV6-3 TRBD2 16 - TGTGCCAGCAGTTACTCGGGACTAGGAATGCTCTACGAGCAGTACTTC CASSYSGLGMLYEQYF
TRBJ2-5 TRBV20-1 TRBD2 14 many TGCAGTGCTAGAGAGCTAGCGGGAGGGAAGACCCAGTACTTC CSARELAGGKTQYF
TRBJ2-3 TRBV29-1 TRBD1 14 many TGCAGCGCAAGACAGGGCCAAAACACAGATACGCAGTATTTT CSARQGQNTDTQYF
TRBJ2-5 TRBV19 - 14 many TGTGCCAGTAGTTTGTTCAGAAACCAAGAGACCCAGTACTTC CASSLFRNQETQYF
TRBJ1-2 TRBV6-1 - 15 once TGTGCCAGCAGCGCGGGGTACAAACCTCTATATGGCTACACCTTC CASSAGYKPLYGYTF
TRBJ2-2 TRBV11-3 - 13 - TGTGCCAGCAGCTCAGGGACCGACGGGGAGCTGTTTTTT CASSSGTDGELFF
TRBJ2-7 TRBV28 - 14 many TGTGCCAGCAGTCCCGCCCAGGGGTCCTACGAGCAGTACTTC CASSPAQGSYEQYF
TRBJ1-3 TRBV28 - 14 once TGTGCCAGCAGTTTTCAGACATACATAAACACCATATATTTT CASSFQTYINTIYF
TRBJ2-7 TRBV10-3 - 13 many TGTGCCATCAGTAGTCGGAGCCCTAACGAGCAGTACTTC CAISSRSPNEQYF
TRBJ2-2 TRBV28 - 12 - TGTGCCAGCAGCAAACCCACCGGGGAGCTGTTTTTT CASSKPTGELFF
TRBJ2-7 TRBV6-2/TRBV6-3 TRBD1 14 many TGTGCCAGCAGTTACGGGACAGCCTCCTACGAGCAGTACTTC CASSYGTASYEQYF
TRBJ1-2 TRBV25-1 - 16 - TGTGCCAGCAGTATCTCAGGCCGGGCGTCCGGCTATGGCTACACCTTC CASSISGRASGYGYTF
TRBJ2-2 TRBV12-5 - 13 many TGTGCTAGTGGTTTGGTGTGGGACGGGGAGCTGTTTTTT CASGLVWDGELFF
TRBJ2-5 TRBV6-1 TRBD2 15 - TGTGCCAGCGGAGGACTAGCGGATAATCAAGAGACCCAGTACTTC CASGGLADNQETQYF
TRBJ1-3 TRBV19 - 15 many TGTGCCAGTAGTACCTATCCAGGGTCTGGAAACACCATATATTTT CASSTYPGSGNTIYF
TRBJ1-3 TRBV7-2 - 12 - TGTGCCAGCAGCTTCAGTAGAAACACCATATATTTT CASSFSRNTIYF
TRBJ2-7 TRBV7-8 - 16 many TGTGCCAGCAGCTCCGGAGGGGGTCTGGGGAGCGACGAGCAGTACTTC CASSSGGGLGSDEQYF
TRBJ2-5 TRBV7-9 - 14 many TGTGCCAGCAGCTTTACCGGAGGCGAAGAGACCCAGTACTTC CASSFTGGEETQYF
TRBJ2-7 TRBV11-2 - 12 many TGTGCCAGCACCGCGCGATTCTACGAGCAGTACTTC CASTARFYEQYF
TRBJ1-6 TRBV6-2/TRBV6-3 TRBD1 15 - TGTGCCAGCAGGGCCGACAGGGGGCAAGGATCACCCCTCCACTTT CASRADRGQGSPLHF
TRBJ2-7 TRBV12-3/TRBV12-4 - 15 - TGTGCCAGCAGTTTCACCGGGTATAGCTCCTACGAGCAGTACTTC CASSFTGYSSYEQYF
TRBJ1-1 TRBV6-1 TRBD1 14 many TGTGCCAGCACCCGACAGGGGGCGACCACTGAAGCTTTCTTT CASTRQGATTEAFF
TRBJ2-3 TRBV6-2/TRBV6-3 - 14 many TGTGCCAGCAAACAGGCTTTCGCCACAGATACGCAGTATTTT CASKQAFATDTQYF
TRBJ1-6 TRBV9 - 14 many TGTGCCAGCAGCGTAGAGGGTCCGGCCTCACCCCTCCACTTT CASSVEGPASPLHF
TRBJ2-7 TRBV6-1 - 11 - TGTGCCAGCACTCTCGGGAGCGAGCAGTACTTC CASTLGSEQYF
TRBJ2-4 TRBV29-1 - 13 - TGCAGCGTTGTAGGTTTAGCCAAAAACATTCAGTACTTC CSVVGLAKNIQYF
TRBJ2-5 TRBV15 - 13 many TGTGCCACGGGGCGAGGGGGTCAAGAGACCCAGTACTTC CATGRGGQETQYF
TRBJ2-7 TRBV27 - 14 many TGTGCCAGCACCCCCGACTATACCTCCTACGAGCAGTACTTC CASTPDYTSYEQYF
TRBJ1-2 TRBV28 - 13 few TGTGCCAGCAGTTTGATAGAAACTAGGGGCTACACCTTC CASSLIETRGYTF
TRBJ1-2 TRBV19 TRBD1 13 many TGTGCCAGTAGTTGGACAGGGAAAGGCGGCTACACCTTC CASSWTGKGGYTF
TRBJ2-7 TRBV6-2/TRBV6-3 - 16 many TGTGCCAGCAGTAAGCCCGGGACACTCGGGCTCTACGAGCAGTACTTC CASSKPGTLGLYEQYF
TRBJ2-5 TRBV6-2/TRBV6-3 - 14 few TGTGCCAGCAGTTACATAACAGACCAAGAGACCCAGTACTTC CASSYITDQETQYF
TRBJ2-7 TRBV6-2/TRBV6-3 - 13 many TGTGCCACCCGGAATACAGGGCCCTACGAGCAGTACTTC CATRNTGPYEQYF
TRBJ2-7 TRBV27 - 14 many TGTGCCAGCGGCCGCTTGGACCGACAATACGAGCAGTACTTC CASGRLDRQYEQYF
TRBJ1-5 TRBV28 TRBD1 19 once TGTGCCAGCAGTAACTATTGGAGCAGGGGGCGGTATAGCAATCAGCCCCAGCATTTT CASSNYWSRGRYSNQPQHF
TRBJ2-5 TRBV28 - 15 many TGTGCCAGCAGTAACAGCCAAGGACAGCAAGAGACCCAGTACTTC CASSNSQGQQETQYF
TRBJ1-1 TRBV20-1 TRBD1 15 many TGCAGTGCTAGAGATAGGACAGGGGGCAGGACTGAAGCTTTCTTT CSARDRTGGRTEAFF
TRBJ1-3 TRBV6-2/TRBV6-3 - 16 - TGTGCCAGCAGTTACGATCCGATCCGGGACCGAAACACCATATATTTT CASSYDPIRDRNTIYF
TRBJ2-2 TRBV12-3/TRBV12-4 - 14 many TGTGCCAGTCGGTTTGGAGGGCGGGCCGGGGAGCTGTTTTTT CASRFGGRAGELFF
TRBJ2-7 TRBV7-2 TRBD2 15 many TGTGCCAGCAGCCCCGCTAGCGGGAAGTCCTACGAGCAGTACTTC CASSPASGKSYEQYF